This T cell receptor beta chain came from a study of blood T cells in healthy people across ages. The germline V gene encodes CDR1 DFQATT and CDR2 SNEGSKA (reference sequence). Trimming took 0 bases from V and 4 from J; bases not matched to a gene: 8. The CDR3 runs 15 residues. Together with a sample-barcoded 5' primer, a J-beta primer mix was included in a second PCR lasting roughly 6 to 12 cycles. TCRdb used MiXCR to reprocess the 5' RACE reads, holding one entry per CDR3 protein. The table includes fewer than 1,000,000 distinct CDR3 sequences, about 42% detected once. This clonotype was detected a few times. Every sample had a minimum of 6 million PBMCs isolated.

The chain joins TRBV20-1 to TRBJ1-1; 7 bases fit TRBD1. The TCR sequence derives from an older man in good health. Specimen: blood. CDR3 in amino acids: CSARDKGAILTEAFF. DNA of the CDR3: TGCAGTGCTAGAGATAAGGGGGCGATCCTCACTGAAGCTTTCTTT.